This T cell receptor (beta chain) came from a study of blood T cells in healthy people across ages. The CDR3 totals 18 residues. Germline V gene lookup returns CDR1 SGHRS and CDR2 YFSETQ. Concerning this clonotype itself: Its target is not known.

No fewer than 6 micrograms of total RNA were isolated from every sample. It was with a sample-barcoded 5' primer and a J-beta primer mix that a second PCR of roughly 6 to 12 cycles was run. The template-switch adaptor, which had 12 random nucleotides, put a tag on each cDNA molecule. TCRdb re-called the 5' RACE reads with MiXCR, one entry per CDR3 protein. The sample yields under 850,000 distinct CDR3 sequences, 35% to 40% seen once. Regarding the study as a whole: Strong correlation was found linking TCR beta diversity to naive T cell percentage. Measured against age, TCR beta diversity per million T cells decreased in a roughly linear manner.

The chain carries TRBV5-1 and TRBJ2-1; D gene ambiguous. The better agreement between TRBJ2-7 and the DNA end casts doubt on the J call. Sequences were obtained from blood. The receptor was isolated from a young man in good health. This CDR3 is CASSLVPDPTFSYNEQYF. In DNA form, the CDR3 reads TGCGCCAGCAGCTTGGTCCCAGACCCAACTTTCTCCTACAATGAGCAGTACTTC.